This is a list of T cell receptor beta chains from one sample in a study of post-analysis software for immune sequencing data. TCRdb processed the PCR reads anew with MiXCR; each CDR3 protein has one entry. The sample includes hundreds of thousands of distinct CDR3 sequences, under 70% of them seen just once. Sequencing used blood. The receptors here all came from a girl aged 10 to 17 with multiple sclerosis. CDR3s include the opening cysteine and the closing phenylalanine or tryptophan. Each record gives: V gene, J gene, D gene, clone size, CDR3 DNA, CDR3 protein. A D gene is named only where the DNA matches it firmly. The size field is filled for only some rows; it gives once, few, many or a size class.

V: TRBV6-6
J: TRBJ2-7
D: NA
size: NA
DNA: TGTGCCAGCAGTTACTCGCCCCAGTACGAGCAGTACTTC
CDR3: CASSYSPQYEQYF

V: TRBV20-1
J: TRBJ2-7
D: TRBD2
size: NA
DNA: TGCAGTGCTGGCCGACTAGCGGGAGTCCCGGATGAGCAGTACTTC
CDR3: CSAGRLAGVPDEQYF

V: TRBV29-1
J: TRBJ2-1
D: TRBD1
size: NA
DNA: TGCAGCGTGACGCCGGGACAGGGAAGGGGTGAGCAGTTCTTC
CDR3: CSVTPGQGRGEQFF

V: TRBV9
J: TRBJ2-1
D: TRBD2
size: few
DNA: TGTGCCAGCAGCGTAGTAGCGGGAGTACGGGGCAATGAGCAGTTCTTC
CDR3: CASSVVAGVRGNEQFF

V: TRBV29-1
J: TRBJ2-7
D: NA
size: NA
DNA: TGCAGCGTTGTGGGGGAAGCTTACGAGCAGTACTTC
CDR3: CSVVGEAYEQYF

V: TRBV15
J: TRBJ2-7
D: NA
size: NA
DNA: TGTGCCACCAGCAGAGGTATCACCGGGTACGAGCAGTACTTC
CDR3: CATSRGITGYEQYF

V: TRBV7-8
J: TRBJ2-7
D: NA
size: NA
DNA: TGTGCCAGCAGCTTCGTTAACGGGGCCTACGAGCAGTACTTC
CDR3: CASSFVNGAYEQYF

V: TRBV5-1
J: TRBJ2-6
D: NA
size: few
DNA: TGCGCCAGCTACCCACGGGCCAACGTCCTGACTTTC
CDR3: CASYPRANVLTF

V: TRBV7-3
J: TRBJ2-2
D: TRBD2
size: NA
DNA: TGTGCCAGCAGCTTAGGGACTAGCGGGCGAACCGGGGAGCTGTTTTTT
CDR3: CASSLGTSGRTGELFF

V: TRBV10-3
J: TRBJ2-1
D: NA
size: few
DNA: TGTGCCACCACCGATTACAATGAGCAGTTCTTC
CDR3: CATTDYNEQFF

V: TRBV15
J: TRBJ2-5
D: TRBD1
size: NA
DNA: TGTGCCACCAGCAGAGATCTTCCGGGACAGGGGGCTGGAGAGACCCAGTACTTC
CDR3: CATSRDLPGQGAGETQYF

V: TRBV7-9
J: TRBJ2-1
D: TRBD2
size: NA
DNA: TGTGCCAGCAGCACCCCTTACCAGCGGGAGTTTATTGATGAGCAGTTCTTC
CDR3: CASSTPYQREFIDEQFF

V: TRBV7-3
J: TRBJ2-1
D: TRBD2
size: few
DNA: TGTGCCAGCAGCCCCGGGACTAGCGGGCGTTACAATGAGCAGTTCTTC
CDR3: CASSPGTSGRYNEQFF

V: TRBV18
J: TRBJ1-2
D: NA
size: NA
DNA: TGTGCCAGCTCAGAAACAGGGCTTACTAACTATGGCTACACCTTC
CDR3: CASSETGLTNYGYTF

V: TRBV10-3
J: TRBJ2-2
D: TRBD2
size: few
DNA: TGTGCCATCAGTGGAACTAGCGGGAGGCCCCCCACCGGGGAGCTGTTTTTT
CDR3: CAISGTSGRPPTGELFF

V: TRBV20-1
J: TRBJ2-3
D: TRBD2
size: few
DNA: TGCAGTGCTACTAGCGGGAGTATAGATACGCAGTATTTT
CDR3: CSATSGSIDTQYF

V: TRBV27
J: TRBJ1-2
D: TRBD1
size: NA
DNA: TGTGCCAGCAGTTTATACAGGGGTAGGGGCGGCTACACCTTC
CDR3: CASSLYRGRGGYTF

V: TRBV4-2
J: TRBJ2-1
D: TRBD2
size: once
DNA: TGTGCCAGCAGCCAAGTAGCGGGGGGGCATGAGCAGTTCTTC
CDR3: CASSQVAGGHEQFF

V: TRBV5-1
J: TRBJ1-2
D: TRBD1
size: few
DNA: TGCGCCAGCAGCCATAGACAGGGAGACTATGGCTACACCTTC
CDR3: CASSHRQGDYGYTF

V: TRBV29-1
J: TRBJ2-3
D: NA
size: NA
DNA: TGCAGCGTCGACGAGTCAGCAGGAAGCACAGATACGCAGTATTTT
CDR3: CSVDESAGSTDTQYF

V: TRBV29-1
J: TRBJ2-7
D: NA
size: few
DNA: TGCAGCGTCGAGGGACAAAACGTCTACGAGCAGTACTTC
CDR3: CSVEGQNVYEQYF

V: TRBV3-1
J: TRBJ2-7
D: NA
size: NA
DNA: TGTGCCAGCAGCCCCTGGGGGCGGAGCTACGAGCAGTACTTC
CDR3: CASSPWGRSYEQYF

V: TRBV6-6
J: TRBJ2-5
D: NA
size: NA
DNA: TGTGCCAGCAGTTACTTGGAGGGTATGAAGACCCAGTACTTC
CDR3: CASSYLEGMKTQYF

V: TRBV7-3
J: TRBJ2-3
D: NA
size: NA
DNA: TGTGCCAGCAGCCCCTACCACACAGATACGCAGTATTTT
CDR3: CASSPYHTDTQYF

V: TRBV5-5
J: TRBJ1-5
D: TRBD1
size: few
DNA: TGTGCCAGCAGCTTGGGGGAGGGGGCAGCGAGCAATCAGCCCCAGCATTTT
CDR3: CASSLGEGAASNQPQHF

V: TRBV7-2
J: TRBJ1-1
D: NA
size: few
DNA: TGTGCCAGCAGCGTCAACAGGAACACTGAAGCTTTCTTT
CDR3: CASSVNRNTEAFF

V: TRBV5-6
J: TRBJ2-1
D: NA
size: NA
DNA: TGTGCCAGCAGCTTGCCCTCGGACAGAGCCTACGAGCAGTTCTTC
CDR3: CASSLPSDRAYEQFF

V: TRBV20-1
J: TRBJ1-5
D: NA
size: few
DNA: TGCAGTGCGAGCCAGGGGACGGGCAATCAGCCCCAGCATTTT
CDR3: CSASQGTGNQPQHF